Listed here is a single T cell receptor (beta chain). Its antigen is unknown. Base quality data are lacking; no much larger clone is found one base away. The record originates from a study of response to subunit inactivated influenza vaccine (dated by TCRdb to 2016 to 2018). A note on the overall study: The study used deep quantitative T cell receptor repertoire profiling to track responses to a trivalent subunit inactivated influenza vaccine. Broad study findings and their caveats: It was suggested by the authors that each seasonal influenza vaccination may recruit only a limited number of new T cells.

The V end loses 2 bases and the J end loses 4 bases, and a stretch of 5 bases separates them. CDR1 and CDR2 are drawn from the germline V gene: MDHEN, SYDVKM. The CDR3, from cysteine to phenylalanine, totals 12 residues. CDR3 DNA only is kept here, 36 bases in frame from base 1. The library was built by means of RT-PCR. The listed sequencing device is Illumina HiSeq 2500. TCRdb took the public reads, trimmed them with fastp at Q25, ran MiXCR for clone calling and kept in-frame beta chains. Each entry is one CDR3 protein sequence, shown with its most common DNA and genes. The sample table shows around 650,000 distinct CDR3 sequences, and 15% to 17% are seen once. The ten largest clones represent roughly 11% of the sample.

The sequenced sample was PBMCs from blood, obtained about 11 days after vaccination. In this chain, TRBV28 is recombined with TRBJ1-1; no D gene call is confident. The clonotype originates from a man aged 50 or older who received an inactivated influenza vaccine. Donor details come from another sample of the same person, matched by shared clones. The DNA is TGTGCCAGCAGTTTAAAGAGCACTGAAGCTTTCTTT. Translated, it reads CASSLKSTEAFF. The CDR3 plus the reference TRBV28 and TRBJ1-1 genes for the other parts give the full variable domain: DVKVTQSSRYLVKRTGEKVFLECVQDMDHENMFWYRQDPGLGLRLIYFSYDVKMKEKGDIPEGYSVSREKKERFSLILESASTNQTSMYLCASSLKSTEAFFGQGTRLTVV.